The 26 T cell receptor beta chains below all came from one sample that was sequenced in a study of shared clonotypes between healthy human individuals. TCRdb keeps only in-frame clones here, not all; method: immunoSEQ multiplex PCR. The sample carries fewer than 1.8 million clones, approximately 98.5% recorded once. The specimen was naive CD4+ T cells sorted from blood. Subset noted: CD45RA+ positively selected. The receptors come from a man younger than 45 in good health.

This clone was found once. The chain joins TRBV5-1 to TRBJ1-2; no reliable D call. V gave up 5 bases and J gave up 3 bases, with 17 bases separating them. CDR3 size: 15 residues. Germline CDR1 SGHRS, CDR2 YFSETQ. CDR3 protein: CASSNGSLYDYGYTF. In DNA form, the CDR3 reads TGCGCCAGCAGTAACGGGTCCCTCTACGACTATGGCTACACCTTC.

The J gene is TRBJ1-1, the V gene TRBV15; D unresolved. Germline V gene data show CDR1 as LNHNV and CDR2 as YYDKDF (reference sequence). CDR3 length: 14 residues. V was clipped by 4 bases and J by 5 bases, with 14 bases between them. The CDR3 sequence is CATSNKSWGTEAFF. DNA for the CDR3: TGTGCCACCAGCAACAAAAGCTGGGGTACTGAAGCTTTCTTT.

This sequence joins TRBV10-3 and TRBJ1-5, with D perhaps TRBD1 (6 bases). V lost 10 bases and J lost 4, with 14 bases in between. Germline CDR1 and CDR2: ENHRY and SYGVKD. The CDR3 is 13 amino acids. Here the CDR3 DNA reads TGTGCCACGAGAGGGGGGGCGAATCAGCCCCAGCATTTT. Amino acids: CATRGGANQPQHF.

The V and J genes are TRBV7-8 and TRBJ1-2; D is possibly TRBD1 (5 bases). The ends were cut back, 5 bases at V and 4 bases at J, with 14 bases in the middle. Germline values: CDR1 SGHVS, CDR2 FQNEAQ. The CDR3 contains 14 residues. The CDR3 here is CASSVTGTPYGYTF. CDR3 DNA sequence: TGTGCCAGCAGCGTTACAGGAACTCCCTATGGCTACACCTTC. Based on the CDR3 plus reference TRBV7-8 and TRBJ1-2, the full variable domain is GAGVSQSPRYKVAKRGQDVALRCDPISGHVSLFWYQQALGQGPEFLTYFQNEAQLDKSGLPSDRFFAERPEGSVSTLKIQRTQQEDSAVYLCASSVTGTPYGYTFGSGTRLTVV.

The CDR3 nucleotides read TGTGCCAGCAGCCCCCATGGTACAGGGAATCAGCCCCAGCATTTT. Translation gives CASSPHGTGNQPQHF. The gene calls are TRBV7-9 and TRBJ1-5; a possible D gene is TRBD1 (6 bases). CDR3 size: 15 residues. Germline-derived CDR1 and CDR2 are SEHNR and FQNEAQ (reference sequence). V was clipped by 5 bases and J by 4 bases, with 15 bases between them.

DNA of the CDR3: TGTGCCAGCAGTCCCCGTCGGGCACTGAACACTGAAGCTTTCTTT. Translated: CASSPRRALNTEAFF. J is TRBJ1-1 and V is TRBV27; D gene ambiguous. The V and J ends lost 5 bases and 0 bases respectively, with 13 bases between them. Germline assignment: CDR1 MNHEY and CDR2 SMNVEV (reference sequence). The CDR3 totals 15 residues.

V gene TRBV6-1 combines with J gene TRBJ1-5; no reliable D call. This CDR3 region has 13 residues. Germline CDR1 reads MNHNS; CDR2 reads SASEGT. Deletions cut 3 bases from V and 9 bases from J, with 12 bases between. The CDR3: CASSELDGGPQHF. CDR3 nucleotides: TGTGCCAGCAGTGAGCTGGACGGAGGGCCCCAGCATTTT.

The chain carries TRBV7-9 and TRBJ1-1, with D perhaps matching TRBD1 (5 bases). V lost 5 bases to trimming and J lost 1 base, with 14 bases between them. The CDR3 extends over 15 amino acids. Germline V gene data show CDR1 as SEHNR and CDR2 as FQNEAQ (reference sequence). CDR3: CASSLGLRENTEAFF. CDR3 nucleotide sequence: TGTGCCAGCAGCCTTGGGCTCAGGGAGAACACTGAAGCTTTCTTT.

The genes are TRBV18 and TRBJ2-1; 8 positions match TRBD2. The germline gives CDR1 KGHSH, CDR2 LQKENI. Losses at the gene ends were 6 bases for V and 15 bases for J; bases not matched to a gene: 16. The CDR3 runs to 14 residues. CDR3 protein: CASSPLGGGGRMFF. The CDR3 nucleotides are TGTGCCAGCTCGCCTTTGGGCGGGGGCGGGAGGATGTTCTTC.

The chain recombines TRBV28 with TRBJ2-3, with unresolved D. Germline CDR1 reads MDHEN; CDR2 reads SYDVKM. The V and J ends lost 6 bases and 6 bases respectively, with 10 bases between them. This CDR3 region has 12 residues. CDR3 in DNA: TGTGCCAGCAGCCTGACTGCGGATACGCAGTATTTT. Translated, it gives CASSLTADTQYF.

CDR3 in amino acids: CASSVASGTPYEQYF. CDR3 DNA sequence: TGTGCCAGCAGCGTAGCTAGCGGAACCCCCTACGAGCAGTACTTC. J is TRBJ2-7 and V is TRBV9; 7 bases agree with TRBD2. Germline lookup yields CDR1 SGDLS and CDR2 YYNGEE. The CDR3 has 15 residues. The V segment lost 0 bases and the J segment 2 bases; nucleotides outside the gene matches: 5.

The chain joins TRBV4-1 to TRBJ2-5; D is undetermined. Germline V gene sequence: CDR1 MGHRA, CDR2 YSYEKL. Trimming removed 1 base at V and 0 bases at J, with 9 bases between. The CDR3 contains 15 residues. This chain's CDR3 is CASSQGTRYQETQYF. CDR3 bases: TGCGCCAGCAGCCAAGGCACTCGGTACCAAGAGACCCAGTACTTC.

This chain links TRBV7-2 with TRBJ1-1, with no clear D. V was cut by 5 bases and J by 3 bases, with 19 bases left in between. Germline V gene data show CDR1 as SGHTA and CDR2 as FQGNSA. This CDR3 has 16 residues. CDR3 sequence: CASSPRRAIWDTEAFF. The CDR3 nucleotides read TGTGCCAGCAGCCCAAGGCGGGCCATTTGGGACACTGAAGCTTTCTTT.

The V and J genes are TRBV6-1 and TRBJ2-7; the D call may be TRBD1 or TRBD2 (7 bases each). Germline V CDR1 and CDR2: MNHNS, SASEGT. The CDR3 sequence is 17 residues long. Trimming removed 4 bases from V and 3 bases from J, with 22 bases in between. CDR3 residues: CASSGPQGLAAFYEQYF. The CDR3, as DNA: TGTGCCAGCAGTGGCCCACAGGGGCTAGCGGCCTTCTACGAGCAGTACTTC.

The CDR3 loop reads CASSLGSRLAGDVYEQYF. The CDR3 DNA reads as TGCGCCAGCAGCTTGGGGAGTAGACTAGCGGGAGACGTCTACGAGCAGTACTTC. The gene calls are TRBV5-1 and TRBJ2-7; 12 positions agree with TRBD2. From germline, CDR1 is SGHRS and CDR2 YFSETQ. The CDR3 is made up of 18 amino acids. The ends lost 0 bases at V and 3 bases at J; junction bases unmatched: 10. The full variable domain, in which reference TRBV5-1 and TRBJ2-7 provide the parts outside the CDR3, is KAGVTQTPRYLIKTRGQQVTLSCSPISGHRSVSWYQQTPGQGLQFLFEYFSETQRNKGNFPGRFSGRQFSNSRSEMNVSTLELGDSALYLCASSLGSRLAGDVYEQYFGPGTRLTVT.

The table lists this clone with a count of one. V and J are TRBV15 and TRBJ2-2, with a weak D call TRBD2 (6 bases). V was shortened by 6 bases and J by 1 base, with 9 bases between the two germline ends. CDR3 length: 14 amino acids. Germline CDR1 LNHNV, CDR2 YYDKDF (reference sequence). As DNA, the CDR3 is TGTGCCACCAGGATTAGCGGGAACACCGGGGAGCTGTTTTTT. Protein sequence: CATRISGNTGELFF.

In this sample, this clone turned up once. V is TRBV27 and J is TRBJ1-2, with 7 bases identical to TRBD1. Per the germline V gene, CDR1 is MNHEY and CDR2 is SMNVEV (reference sequence). V lost 6 bases, J lost 2 bases, and 6 bases stayed unmatched. CDR3 length: 14 residues. CDR3 nucleotide sequence: TGTGCCAGCAGCTCAGGGGGGGCAAACTATGGCTACACCTTC. Protein sequence: CASSSGGANYGYTF.

This sequence joins TRBV27 and TRBJ2-2; 8 bases fit TRBD2. In germline, CDR1 is MNHEY, CDR2 SMNVEV (reference sequence). The trim removed 6 bases at V and 3 bases at J, leaving 12 bases unmatched. The length of the CDR3 is 17 residues. CDR3 bases: TGTGCCAGCAGCCCCCTCCGGGGACTAGGGGACACCGGGGAGCTGTTTTTT. The encoded protein is CASSPLRGLGDTGELFF.

The CDR3 region is CASSQPGQGYTQYF. CDR3 nucleotides: TGCGCCAGCAGCCAGCCGGGACAGGGGTATACCCAGTACTTC. The chain recombines TRBV5-1 with TRBJ2-7; 10 positions agree with TRBD1. Trimming cost V 4 bases and J 10 bases; bases outside gene matches: 11. CDR1 and CDR2 (germline): SGHRS, YFSETQ. CDR3 length equals 14 residues.

The rearrangement links TRBV5-5 to TRBJ2-1; perhaps D is TRBD1 or TRBD2 (6 bases each). The CDR3 contains 16 residues. Trimming left V 4 bases short and J 6 bases short, with 20 bases between. Per germline, CDR1 SGHKS and CDR2 YYEKEE (reference sequence). Here the CDR3 reads CASSASPGARGNEQFF. CDR3 nucleotide sequence: TGTGCCAGCAGCGCGTCTCCGGGGGCTCGAGGCAATGAGCAGTTCTTC.

The rearrangement uses TRBV27 and TRBJ2-3, with D possibly being TRBD1 (6 bases). The CDR3 loop spans 16 amino acids. Trimming left V 2 bases short and J 3 bases short, with 15 bases between. Germline V lookup: CDR1 MNHEY, CDR2 SMNVEV (reference sequence). The CDR3, as DNA: TGTGCCAGCAGTTTAAACGCAGGGGTGAAGACAGATACGCAGTATTTT. Residues: CASSLNAGVKTDTQYF.

This rearrangement joins TRBV7-9 to TRBJ2-5; no clear D gene. The CDR3 totals 14 residues. CDR1 is SEHNR and CDR2 is FQNEAQ in the germline V gene (reference sequence). V was trimmed by 2 bases and J by 2 bases, leaving 9 bases between them. The chain's CDR3 is CASSLLVEQETQYF. For the CDR3, the DNA is TGTGCCAGCAGCTTACTGGTGGAACAAGAGACCCAGTACTTC. Filled out from reference TRBV7-9 and TRBJ2-5, the complete variable domain reads DTGVSQNPRHKITKRGQNVTFRCDPISEHNRLYWYRQTLGQGPEFLTYFQNEAQLEKSRLLSDRFSAERPKGSFSTLEIQRTEQGDSAMYLCASSLLVEQETQYFGPGTRLLVL.

V is TRBV6-1 and J is TRBJ1-2, with D possibly being TRBD1 (5 bases). Germline assignment: CDR1 MNHNS and CDR2 SASEGT. The CDR3 runs 13 residues. Trimming left V 2 bases short and J 4 bases short, with 8 bases between. The CDR3 here is CASSERQPYGYTF. The CDR3 DNA follows: TGTGCCAGCAGTGAACGACAGCCCTATGGCTACACCTTC.

The chain links TRBV5-1 to TRBJ2-3; 11 positions match TRBD2. Germline V lookup: CDR1 SGHRS, CDR2 YFSETQ. The CDR3 runs to 16 residues. With 3 bases clipped from V and 1 base from J, the junction kept 4 bases outside the gene matches. The CDR3 is CASSSQLAGGTDTQYF. The CDR3 DNA sequence: TGCGCCAGCAGCTCCCAACTAGCGGGAGGCACAGATACGCAGTATTTT.

V is TRBV27 and J is TRBJ1-1; the D is unclear. CDR3 size: 14 residues. Trimming left V 4 bases short and J 2 bases short, with 11 bases between. Germline V CDR1 and CDR2: MNHEY, SMNVEV (reference sequence). In DNA, the CDR3 is TGTGCCAGCAGTTATTTGAGCACAAACACTGAAGCTTTCTTT. This gives the protein CASSYLSTNTEAFF.

This chain connects TRBV5-4 to TRBJ2-1; TRBD1 matches at 7 bases. The junction had 14 bases not matched to a gene; V was cut back by 3 bases and J by 8 bases. This CDR3 spans 16 amino acids. The V gene's germline CDR1 is SGHNT and CDR2 YYREEE (reference sequence). CDR3 DNA sequence: TGTGCCAGCAGCTCCGCTTCGACAGGGATTCGAGATGAGCAGTTCTTC. The encoded protein is CASSSASTGIRDEQFF.